This T cell receptor beta chain emerged from a study of T cell responses to AZD1222 COVID-19 vaccine. The repertoire was sequenced with immunoSEQ multiplex PCR; TCRdb's copy has only in-frame clones and lacks some. The sample includes some 200,000 clones, approximately 91% seen only once; the top ten take around 3.5%. CDR3 length: 13 residues. V lost 2 bases to trimming and J lost 12 bases, with 14 bases between them. Germline CDR1 is MGHDK and CDR2 is SYGVNS. The sample was peripheral blood, taken 28 days after the second AZD1222 dose. The chain has TRBV25-1 and TRBJ2-1, with a weak D call TRBD2 (6 bases). The TCR sequence derives from an adult who received the AZD1222 COVID-19 vaccine. The CDR3 protein is CASSEPGTAGQFF. As DNA, the CDR3 is TGTGCCAGCAGTGAACCCGGGACTGCGGGGCAGTTCTTC.